Each of the 20 T cell receptor beta chains below was sequenced from the same sample in a study of glioma-infiltrating T cells. Using RNA template, CDR3s of TCR alpha and beta were amplified with iRepertoire arm-PCR. TCRdb re-derived calls from the multiplex PCR reads in MiXCR, one entry per CDR3 protein. The sample yields about 200,000 distinct CDR3 sequences, over 25% seen once. The material sequenced was glioma tissue, nonneoplastic brain tissue, or PBMCs (not recorded which). Receptor source: a human donor with low-grade glioma or glioblastoma, undergoing nonglioma brain surgery, or in good health (not recorded which).

The rearrangement joins TRBV20-1 to TRBJ1-5; 8 nucleotides match TRBD1. The CDR3 is made up of 11 amino acids. CDR1 and CDR2 (germline): DFQATT, SNEGSKA (reference sequence). Here the CDR3 reads CRGQADQPQHF. CDR3 nucleotide sequence: TGCAGGGGACAGGCGGATCAGCCCCAGCATTTT.

In this sample, this clonotype turned up a few times. The V gene is TRBV7-6, the J gene TRBJ2-5, with TRBD2 as a possible D gene (7 bases). Germline lookup yields CDR1 SGHVS and CDR2 FNYEAQ. V was trimmed by 4 bases and J by 2 bases, leaving 14 bases between them. The CDR3 totals 15 residues. The CDR3 coding sequence is TGTGCCAGCAGCTCAAAGGGGGGGATACAAGAGACCCAGTACTTC. Protein: CASSSKGGIQETQYF.

CDR3 bases: TGTGCTAGTGGTTTGCAGTACCAAGAGACCCAGTACTTC. Its translation: CASGLQYQETQYF. The gene calls are TRBV12-5 and TRBJ2-5; D not certain. V was cut by 2 bases and J by 0 bases, with 4 bases left in between. The CDR3 has 13 residues. Germline CDR1 LGHNT, CDR2 FRNRAP.

On this clonotype: A junction boundary mismatches the germline segment, possibly from a read error. The CDR3 nucleotides are TGTGCCATCAGTTCGAGGATGAACAATGAGCAGTTCTTC. This codes for CAISSRMNNEQFF. This chain connects TRBV6-2 or TRBV6-3 to TRBJ2-1; D unclear. CDR3 length equals 13 residues. Germline CDR1 and CDR2: MNHEY and SVGEGT.

The chain is built from TRBV5-5 and TRBJ1-4; D unresolved. There are 17 residues in the CDR3. V gave up 3 bases and J gave up 1 base, with 16 bases separating them. In germline, CDR1 is SGHKS, CDR2 YYEKEE (reference sequence). DNA of the CDR3: TGTGCCAGCAGCTCCGATAACTGGCCGAGAACTAATGAAAAACTGTTTTTT. It encodes CASSSDNWPRTNEKLFF.

Regarding this clonotype: A much more abundant neighbour one base away suggests this may be a read error. This chain links TRBV3-1 with TRBJ2-7; D is unresolved. The CDR3 extends over 14 amino acids. CDR1 LGHDT and CDR2 YNNKEL come from the germline V gene (reference sequence). The CDR3 DNA follows: TGTGCCAGCAGCCAAGATTATAACTCCTACGAGCAGTGCTTC. The encoded protein is CASSQDYNSYEQCF.

Ten or more counts support this clonotype. This rearrangement joins TRBV25-1 to TRBJ2-7; the D gene could be TRBD1 or TRBD2 (5 bases each). The V gene lost 2 bases and the J gene lost 1 base, with 9 bases spanning the gap. Germline CDR1 MGHDK, CDR2 SYGVNS. The CDR3 covers 14 residues. The CDR3 here is CASSEGTESYEQYF. CDR3 bases: TGTGCCAGCAGTGAAGGGACCGAGTCCTACGAGCAGTACTTC.

A remark on this clonotype: A read error may explain this, as a much larger clone is one base away. This chain uses TRBV20-1 with TRBJ2-3; TRBD2 agrees at 8 bases. The CDR3 is 13 residues long. The V segment lost 8 bases and the J segment 0 bases; nucleotides outside the gene matches: 4. CDR1 is DFQATT, CDR2 SNEGSKA, per germline (reference sequence). CDR3 residues: CSTTSGSTDTQYF. The CDR3, as DNA: TGCAGTACTACTAGCGGTAGCACAGATACGCAGTATTTT.

A word on this clonotype: Given a much more abundant clone one base away, this may be a read error. The genes are TRBV12-3 or TRBV12-4 and TRBJ2-1; D may be TRBD1 (5 bases). V was cut by 6 bases and J by 0 bases, with 18 bases left in between. This CDR3 spans 17 amino acids. CDR3 nucleotides: TGTGCCAGCAGCTGGCTAGGGGCCAGGAGCTCCTACAATGAGCAGTTCTTC. Translated, it gives CASSWLGARSSYNEQFF.

This clonotype was seen ten or more times. The V gene is TRBV19, the J gene TRBJ2-3, with 8 nucleotides matching TRBD2. CDR1 and CDR2 from the germline V gene are LNHDA and SQIVND (reference sequence). V lost 6 bases to trimming and J lost 2 bases; unmatched junction nucleotides: 10. The CDR3 is 16 residues long. The CDR3 DNA follows: TGTGCCAGTAGGAAGCGGGGGAGGGCCTCCACAGATACGCAGTATTTT. As protein: CASRKRGRASTDTQYF.

The gene calls are TRBV4-2 and TRBJ2-7; D may be TRBD1 (6 bases). Trimming took 0 bases from V and 2 from J, leaving 14 bases between them. From germline, CDR1 is LGHNA and CDR2 YNFKEQ. The CDR3 sequence is 16 residues long. CDR3 protein: CASSQDLDSYTYEQYF. DNA for the CDR3: TGTGCCAGCAGCCAAGATTTGGACAGCTACACCTACGAGCAGTACTTC.

A note on this clonotype: An end of the junction does not agree with germline; a read error may underlie this. The J gene is TRBJ2-5, the V gene TRBV20-1; the D call may be TRBD1 or TRBD2 (6 bases each). The germline CDR1 and CDR2 sequences are DFQATT and SNEGSKA (reference sequence). The CDR3 runs to 14 residues. For the CDR3, the DNA is TGCAGTGCTAGGCCGGGGGCTCTAAGAGAGGCCCAGTACTTC. Translating gives CSARPGALREAQYF.

The chain employs TRBV6-1 and TRBJ1-5, with D possibly matching TRBD1 (5 bases). The CDR3 is made up of 12 amino acids. CDR1 and CDR2 (germline): MNHNS, SASEGT. V was cut by 11 bases and J by 11 bases, with 19 bases left in between. CDR3 sequence (DNA): TGTGCCGTGAAGCAGGGAGATCATTCCCAGCATTTT. Translating it yields CAVKQGDHSQHF.

Worth noting for this clonotype: A read error may be the cause here, since a much bigger clone is one base away. The rearrangement joins TRBV4-1 to TRBJ1-1; 7 bases align to TRBD1. CDR3 length equals 16 residues. The V gene end was trimmed by 2 bases and the J gene end by 1 base; junction bases not matched to a gene: 7. CDR1 is MGHRA and CDR2 is YSYEKL in the germline V gene. The chain's CDR3 is CASSQYTGQQNTEAFF. The DNA of the CDR3 is TGCGCCAGCAGCCAATATACGGGACAGCAGAACACTGAAGCTTTCTTT.

This clonotype was observed many times. The rearrangement uses TRBV7-2 and TRBJ1-1; TRBD1 might be the D (5 bases). The CDR3 is 14 amino acids. V was trimmed by 1 base and J by 1 base, leaving 7 bases between them. Germline CDR1 and CDR2: SGHTA and FQGNSA. CDR3 loop: CASSLGGTNTEAFF. As DNA, the CDR3 is TGTGCCAGCAGCTTAGGGGGGACGAACACTGAAGCTTTCTTT.

This clonotype has a count of ten or more. The rearrangement joins TRBV6-5 to TRBJ1-6; D not certain. V lost 2 bases, J lost 8 bases, and 10 bases lay in between. Germline loops: CDR1 MNHEY, CDR2 SVGAGI. The CDR3 totals 14 residues. The CDR3 coding sequence is TGTGCCAGCAGTTACAGGGCAGGAGATTCACCCCTCCACTTT. Protein product: CASSYRAGDSPLHF.

This clonotype was recorded at least ten times. V and J are TRBV27 and TRBJ1-3, with 7 bases matching TRBD1. CDR1 is MNHEY, CDR2 SMNVEV, per germline (reference sequence). Trimming removed 6 bases from V and 4 bases from J; junction bases left unmatched: 3. This CDR3 has 13 residues. The CDR3 sequence is CASSQQGGNTIYF. CDR3 nucleotide sequence: TGTGCCAGCAGCCAACAGGGGGGAAACACCATATATTTT.

This clonotype has more than one count but fewer than ten. V is TRBV29-1 and J is TRBJ2-7; D possibly corresponds to TRBD2 (5 bases). This CDR3 spans 11 amino acids. The germline V gene encodes CDR1 SQVTM and CDR2 ANQGSEA. V shed 7 bases and J shed 4 bases, with 11 bases lying between them. CDR3 nucleotides: TGCAGCGCACGTCGGGGATACGAGCAGTACTTC. This codes for CSARRGYEQYF.

This clonotype was observed many times. The chain uses TRBV25-1 and TRBJ2-7; D is tentatively TRBD1 or TRBD2 (5 bases each). From germline, CDR1 is MGHDK and CDR2 SYGVNS. Trimming removed 4 bases from V and 2 bases from J, with 21 bases in between. This CDR3 has 17 residues. The DNA of the CDR3 is TGTGCCAGCAGTGGGGTGGTGAAGGTGGGACCAGCCTACGAGCAGTACTTC. It encodes CASSGVVKVGPAYEQYF.

This clonotype was picked up many times. The chain is built from TRBV6-1 and TRBJ1-1; 7 nucleotides match TRBD1. V lost 7 bases to trimming and J lost 7 bases; unmatched junction nucleotides: 15. The CDR3 loop spans 15 amino acids. The germline CDR1 and CDR2 sequences are MNHNS and SASEGT. The CDR3 protein is CASMGWVRGRSEAFF. CDR3 sequence (DNA): TGTGCCAGCATGGGGTGGGTAAGGGGGCGTAGTGAAGCTTTCTTT.